This TCR beta chain appears in the sequencing data of a study of T-cell memory formation after mild COVID-19. CDR1 is MNHEY and CDR2 is SVGEGT in the germline V gene. V shed 2 bases, J shed 6 bases, and the junction held 12 bases outside the gene matches. This CDR3 is 17 amino acids long. TCRdb used MiXCR to reprocess the 5' RACE reads, holding one entry per CDR3 protein. The repertoire consists of 300,000 to 400,000 distinct CDR3 sequences, with about 15% occurring once and the leading ten covering more than 20%. The gene calls are TRBV6-2 or TRBV6-3 and TRBJ2-1; 8 nucleotides match TRBD2. The TCR sequence derives from a young man who had mild COVID-19 (a few samples of this study predate the infection). Cell type and time point are not known. Input material: PBMCs or a T cell subset sorted from them (not recorded which). The CDR3 loop is CASSYPVAGRIGNEQFF. The DNA of the CDR3 is TGTGCCAGCAGTTACCCCGTAGCGGGACGCATCGGCAATGAGCAGTTCTTC.